The 16 T cell receptor beta chains in this list originate from one sample, sequenced in a study of cytotoxic CD8 clonotypes in ibrutinib-treated CLL. Measured with immunoSEQ multiplex PCR; TCRdb has only the in-frame clones, and not every one. The table lists tens of thousands of clones, 54% of them singletons. The sample in question was PBMCs, obtained at disease progression, from a patient treated with ibrutinib. The receptors stem from a human donor with chronic lymphocytic leukemia.

The chain employs TRBV28 and TRBJ1-2, with a weak D call TRBD1 (5 bases). This CDR3 contains 12 residues. Trimming shortened V by 9 bases and J by 4 bases, and 12 bases separated the two germline ends. CDR1 and CDR2 from the germline V gene are MDHEN and SYDVKM. CDR3 sequence reads: CASTGRSYGYTF. The CDR3 DNA is TGTGCCAGTACGGGACGAAGCTATGGCTACACCTTC.

This clone was observed a few times. The chain's CDR3 is CAISESIGELNEKLFF. The CDR3 nucleotides read TGTGCCATCAGTGAGTCGATTGGGGAACTGAATGAAAAACTGTTTTTT. The gene calls are TRBV10-3 and TRBJ1-4; D ambiguous. From germline, CDR1 is ENHRY and CDR2 SYGVKD. The CDR3 is made up of 16 amino acids. Trimming cost V 0 bases and J 5 bases, with 13 bases left between them.

Note on this clone: Other DNA variants within this sample encode the same CDR3. This chain joins TRBV30 and TRBJ2-5; no clear D gene. V lost 0 bases and J 4 bases, leaving 9 bases between the germline ends. Germline V gene lookup returns CDR1 GTSNPN and CDR2 SVGIG (reference sequence). There are 13 residues in the CDR3. This CDR3 reads CAWSVLRRETQYF. As DNA, the CDR3 is TGTGCCTGGAGTGTATTGCGGCGAGAGACCCAGTACTTC.

The chain has TRBV19 and TRBJ1-5, with a tentative D call TRBD1 (5 bases). The germline V and J ends were trimmed by 6 bases and 1 base, with 10 bases remaining between them. CDR3 size: 14 residues. Germline CDR1 is LNHDA and CDR2 is SQIVND (reference sequence). The CDR3 sequence is CASRRAGSNQPQHF. The CDR3 coding sequence is TGTGCCAGTAGGCGGGCAGGGAGCAATCAGCCCCAGCATTTT.

This chain connects TRBV15 to TRBJ2-5; a possible D gene is TRBD2 (6 bases). Germline lookup yields CDR1 LNHNV and CDR2 YYDKDF (reference sequence). The CDR3 sequence is 16 residues long. Trimming stripped 5 bases from V and 4 bases from J, with 20 bases between. DNA of the CDR3: TGTGCCACCAGCCCTTTGGGCGGGGTAATTGGAGAGACCCAGTACTTC. As protein: CATSPLGGVIGETQYF.

The rearrangement joins TRBV28 to TRBJ2-6; D may match TRBD1 or TRBD2 (5 bases each). Per the germline V gene, CDR1 is MDHEN and CDR2 is SYDVKM. Deletions cut 5 bases from V and 0 bases from J, with 14 bases between. The CDR3 spans 17 residues. The CDR3 DNA reads TGTGCCAGCAGTCCAGGGAGCTTTAGCTCTGGGGCCAACGTCCTGACTTTC. Its protein product is CASSPGSFSSGANVLTF. The full variable domain, its missing parts supplied by reference TRBV28 and TRBJ2-6, is DVKVTQSSRYLVKRTGEKVFLECVQDMDHENMFWYRQDPGLGLRLIYFSYDVKMKEKGDIPEGYSVSREKKERFSLILESASTNQTSMYLCASSPGSFSSGANVLTFGAGSRLTVL.

The chain uses TRBV28 and TRBJ1-6; maybe TRBD1 (5 bases). The CDR3 is 16 amino acids. Germline V gene lookup returns CDR1 MDHEN and CDR2 SYDVKM. V dropped 5 bases and J dropped 8 bases, with 19 bases sitting between them. The CDR3 nucleotides read TGTGCCAGCAGTACATCCGGGGCCATCTGGGATTCACCCCTCCACTTT. As protein: CASSTSGAIWDSPLHF. Full variable domain (rest looked up from reference TRBV28 and TRBJ1-6): DVKVTQSSRYLVKRTGEKVFLECVQDMDHENMFWYRQDPGLGLRLIYFSYDVKMKEKGDIPEGYSVSREKKERFSLILESASTNQTSMYLCASSTSGAIWDSPLHFGNGTRLTVT.

The V and J genes are TRBV6-5 and TRBJ1-4; no clear D. Between the trimmed V and J ends, which lost 4 bases and 6 bases, there was a span of 15 bases. The CDR3 totals 15 residues. Germline V gene sequence: CDR1 MNHEY, CDR2 SVGAGI. The CDR3 region has the DNA TGTGCCAGCAGTTTGTTTGCTTGGGAAGATGAAAAACTGTTTTTT. The encoded protein is CASSLFAWEDEKLFF.

The rearrangement uses TRBV18 and TRBJ1-2, with a weak D call TRBD1 (5 bases). V was pared by 2 bases and J by 5 bases, with 9 bases between. Germline V gene data show CDR1 as KGHSH and CDR2 as LQKENI. The CDR3 is made up of 13 amino acids. The CDR3 loop is CASSPGDHYGYTF. The CDR3 coding sequence is TGTGCCAGCTCACCAGGGGACCATTATGGCTACACCTTC.

This chain links TRBV6-5 with TRBJ1-5; maybe TRBD1 (5 bases). Looked up from germline, CDR1 is MNHEY and CDR2 is SVGAGI. Trimming cost V 8 bases and J 4 bases, with 12 bases left between them. This CDR3 has 13 amino acids. CDR3 nucleotides: TGTGCCAGCTCTATGACAGATAATCAGCCCCAGCATTTT. Translation: CASSMTDNQPQHF.

This clone was counted once. The genes are TRBV9 and TRBJ1-1, with TRBD1 matching 7 bases. V gave up 6 bases and J gave up 0 bases; unmatched junction bases: 26. Germline V gene data show CDR1 as SGDLS and CDR2 as YYNGEE. This CDR3 spans 21 amino acids. CDR3 nucleotide sequence: TGTGCCAGCACCGAAAATGGACCAGGGGGGCAAAAGCAAGGGTTGAACACTGAAGCTTTCTTT. Translation gives CASTENGPGGQKQGLNTEAFF.

The table lists this clone with a few counts. The chain couples TRBV19 to TRBJ1-1, with no clear D. Between the trimmed V and J ends, which lost 7 bases and 4 bases, there was a span of 7 bases. The CDR3 has 11 residues. Germline V CDR1 and CDR2: LNHDA, SQIVND (reference sequence). This chain's CDR3 is CASKSFTEAFF. CDR3 DNA: TGTGCCAGTAAGTCCTTCACTGAAGCTTTCTTT.

V is TRBV30 and J is TRBJ2-5, with D possibly being TRBD1 or TRBD2 (5 bases each). Trimming stripped 1 base from V and 2 bases from J, with 14 bases between. CDR1 and CDR2 from the germline V gene are GTSNPN and SVGIG (reference sequence). The CDR3 covers 15 residues. CDR3 bases: TGTGCCTGGAGTGCGTCTCCGGGACGACAAGAGACCCAGTACTTC. Translated: CAWSASPGRQETQYF.

The chain has TRBV18 and TRBJ1-1; no firm D call. This CDR3 is 13 amino acids long. V lost 3 bases, J lost 5 bases, and 10 bases lay in between. The V gene's germline CDR1 is KGHSH and CDR2 LQKENI. The DNA of the CDR3 is TGTGCCAGCTCACCTCAGAAAGAGACTGAAGCTTTCTTT. The encoded protein is CASSPQKETEAFF.

The rearrangement links TRBV30 to TRBJ2-7; weak D call: TRBD1 (6 bases). Germline V gene lookup returns CDR1 GTSNPN and CDR2 SVGIG (reference sequence). The CDR3 length is 15 residues. Deletions cut 3 bases from V and 1 base from J, with 16 bases between. CDR3 in amino acids: CAWRVPGTWSYEQYF. The CDR3 DNA reads TGTGCCTGGAGGGTCCCGGGGACATGGTCCTACGAGCAGTACTTC.

This clone was recorded once. Here the CDR3 DNA reads TGTGCCAGCAGCTTAGTAGGATTAGCGACCTACAATGAGCAGTTCTTC. Translation: CASSLVGLATYNEQFF. V gene TRBV7-2 combines with J gene TRBJ2-1, with a weak D call TRBD2 (5 bases). Looked up from germline, CDR1 is SGHTA and CDR2 is FQGNSA. Trimming removed 1 base from V and 2 bases from J, with 12 bases in between. CDR3 length: 16 residues. Looking up the rest from reference TRBV7-2 and TRBJ2-1 gives the full variable domain: GAGVSQSPSNKVTEKGKDVELRCDPISGHTALYWYRQSLGQGLEFLIYFQGNSAPDKSGLPSDRFSAERTGGSVSTLTIQRTQQEDSAVYLCASSLVGLATYNEQFFGPGTRLTVL.